These 19 T cell receptor beta chains originate from one sample sequenced in a study of cytomegalovirus exposure and HLA in healthy donors. Use of 60 Vbeta and 13 Jbeta primers characterized the PCR. Clones were sequenced by immunoSEQ multiplex PCR, and TCRdb holds only the in-frame ones, with some missing. The sample has 150,000 to 200,000 clones, approximately 78% seen once. Sequencing input: PBMCs. These receptors were taken from a young woman in good health and CMV-seronegative.

Of note for this clone: Germline is not matched at one junction end, which may reflect a read error. This rearrangement joins TRBV14 to TRBJ2-7, with 12 bases matching TRBD2. This CDR3 contains 15 residues. CDR1 is SGHDN, CDR2 FVKESK, per germline. This CDR3 is CASSQETSGSGEQHF. In DNA form, the CDR3 reads TGTGCCAGCAGCCAGGAGACTAGCGGGAGTGGAGAGCAGCACTTC.

The chain employs TRBV7-9 and TRBJ1-3; 8 nucleotides agree with TRBD1. The J segment lost 1 base and the V segment lost 3 bases, leaving 11 bases of the junction unmatched. Germline V CDR1 and CDR2: SEHNR, FQNEAQ (reference sequence). The CDR3 loop spans 18 amino acids. This CDR3 reads CASSFDRGVIVSGNTIYF. Here the CDR3 DNA reads TGTGCCAGCAGCTTCGACAGGGGAGTTATTGTTTCTGGAAACACCATATATTTT.

This clone was counted a few times. The chain employs TRBV2 and TRBJ1-1; a possible D gene is TRBD1 (5 bases). The V gene's germline CDR1 is SNHLY and CDR2 FYNNEI. Trimming cost V 8 bases and J 1 base, with 17 bases left between them. The CDR3 extends over 15 amino acids. The CDR3 coding sequence is TGTGCCAGCCAGGGTGATAGTGGACCGAACACTGAAGCTTTCTTT. Its protein product is CASQGDSGPNTEAFF.

The chain combines TRBV4-3 with TRBJ2-1; D might be TRBD2 (7 bases). The CDR3 runs 19 residues. Germline-derived CDR1 and CDR2 are LGHNA and YSLEER. V was clipped by 2 bases and J by 1 base, with 21 bases between them. The CDR3 sequence: CASSQSSTGGTISYNEQFF. CDR3 bases: TGCGCCAGCAGCCAATCCTCGACGGGGGGCACGATATCCTACAATGAGCAGTTCTTC.

The rearrangement joins TRBV18 to TRBJ2-7, with 12 bases lining up with TRBD2. Germline assignment: CDR1 KGHSH and CDR2 LQKENI. CDR3 length: 18 amino acids. Unmatched junction bases numbered 14, after V lost 5 bases and J lost 3 bases. For the CDR3, the DNA is TGTGCCAGCTCAGCTGGACTAGCGGGGCCCGGGGCCTACTACGAGCAGTACTTC. This encodes CASSAGLAGPGAYYEQYF.

The V call is TRBV20-1, the J call TRBJ1-2; weak D call: TRBD1 (6 bases). The germline CDR1 and CDR2 sequences are DFQATT and SNEGSKA (reference sequence). The CDR3 spans 11 residues. Deletions cut 6 bases from V and 10 bases from J, with 15 bases between. The CDR3 DNA reads as TGCAGTGCCAGGACAGACCCTCCCTACACCTTC. The encoded protein is CSARTDPPYTF.

V usage is TRBV10-1 and J usage is TRBJ1-2; no reliable D call. CDR1 and CDR2 from the germline V gene are WNHNN and SYGVQD (reference sequence). The CDR3 runs to 16 residues. Trimming shortened V by 0 bases and J by 6 bases, and 17 bases separated the two germline ends. Written as DNA, the CDR3 is TGCGCCAGCAGTGAGTCGCGTGGAGACTCCGGGGATGGCTACACCTTC. It translates to CASSESRGDSGDGYTF.

This clone was observed a handful of times. The gene calls are TRBV4-3 and TRBJ1-2; 8 nucleotides align to TRBD1. The junction had 17 bases not matched to a gene; V was cut back by 1 base and J by 7 bases. Germline V lookup: CDR1 LGHNA, CDR2 YSLEER. This CDR3 has 18 amino acids. The CDR3 DNA follows: TGCGCCAGCAGCCAAGCCGTGGTGGCAGGGGGCGATTCTAGTGGCTACACCTTC. It encodes CASSQAVVAGGDSSGYTF.

The chain recombines TRBV5-1 with TRBJ2-7; 8 bases align to TRBD1. V lost 5 bases to trimming and J lost 5 bases; unmatched junction nucleotides: 9. The germline V gene encodes CDR1 SGHRS and CDR2 YFSETQ. The CDR3 has 14 amino acids. CDR3 in amino acids: CASSLTGDGDEQYV. Here the CDR3 DNA reads TGCGCCAGCAGTTTGACAGGGGATGGGGACGAGCAGTACGTC.

The V and J genes are TRBV6-6 and TRBJ1-2; the D gene is possibly TRBD1 (5 bases). Germline values: CDR1 MNHNY, CDR2 SVGAGI (reference sequence). The CDR3 extends over 13 amino acids. Trimming stripped 6 bases from V and 7 bases from J, with 15 bases between. For the CDR3, the DNA is TGTGCCAGCAGGGTGCCGGGGGGGTCTGGCTACACCTTC. Amino acids: CASRVPGGSGYTF.

This clone was recorded only once. This chain uses TRBV19 with TRBJ2-2, with a tentative D call TRBD2 (6 bases). This CDR3 contains 15 residues. Trimming cost V 7 bases and J 4 bases, with 16 bases left between them. Looked up from germline, CDR1 is LNHDA and CDR2 is SQIVND (reference sequence). The DNA of the CDR3 is TGTGCCAGTACCTGGAGGGGTAAGAGCACCGGGGAGCTGTTTTTT. Translation gives CASTWRGKSTGELFF.

The chain couples TRBV4-3 to TRBJ1-1; maybe TRBD1 (6 bases). The germline CDR1 and CDR2 sequences are LGHNA and YSLEER. Trimming took 1 base from V and 6 from J, leaving 18 bases between them. The CDR3 covers 16 residues. The CDR3 coding sequence is TGCGCCAGCAGCCAAGGAGTCGTAAGGGGGTACGCTGAAGCTTTCTTT. This translates into CASSQGVVRGYAEAFF.

The chain combines TRBV5-6 with TRBJ1-6, with 9 nucleotides matching TRBD1. V lost 2 bases, J lost 7 bases, and 7 bases stayed unmatched. The germline gives CDR1 SGHDT, CDR2 YYEEEE. This CDR3 region has 16 residues. In DNA form, the CDR3 reads TGTGCCAGCAGCTTTGGCGGGACAGGGAACAATTCACCCCTCCACTTT. It is translated as CASSFGGTGNNSPLHF.

Only one count was recorded for this clone. The chain uses TRBV2 and TRBJ2-7, with 9 nucleotides matching TRBD2. The germline V gene has CDR1 SNHLY and CDR2 FYNNEI. V was pared by 3 bases and J by 2 bases, with 5 bases of the junction left unmatched. This CDR3 has 15 amino acids. CDR3: CASSELLAGTYEQYF. As DNA, the CDR3 is TGTGCCAGCAGTGAGCTACTAGCGGGCACCTACGAGCAGTACTTC.

The rearrangement joins TRBV25-1 to TRBJ1-4; TRBD1 matches at 8 bases. CDR1 is MGHDK and CDR2 is SYGVNS in the germline V gene. The CDR3 consists of 14 residues. Trimming took 3 bases from V and 8 from J; bases not matched to a gene: 5. CDR3 coding DNA: TGTGCCAGCAGTGAGGGACAGGTTGGAGAAAAACTGTTTTTT. It specifies CASSEGQVGEKLFF.

The chain links TRBV6-5 to TRBJ1-1, with TRBD1 identical over 7 bases. With 7 bases clipped from V and 6 bases from J, the junction kept 8 bases outside the gene matches. This CDR3 has 13 residues. Germline CDR1 and CDR2: MNHEY and SVGAGI. CDR3 loop: CASTATGVPEAFF. The CDR3 DNA reads TGTGCCAGCACTGCCACAGGGGTCCCTGAAGCTTTCTTT.

V gene TRBV7-2 combines with J gene TRBJ2-1; D is undetermined. The V and J ends lost 0 bases and 3 bases respectively, with 6 bases between them. CDR1 SGHTA and CDR2 FQGNSA come from the germline V gene. The CDR3 is 14 residues long. The CDR3 nucleotides are TGTGCCAGCAGCTTAGCGTGGCTCTACAATGAGCAGTTCTTC. Encoded protein: CASSLAWLYNEQFF.

This chain links TRBV7-9 with TRBJ2-3, with 9 bases fitting TRBD2. CDR1 and CDR2 from the germline V gene are SEHNR and FQNEAQ (reference sequence). The CDR3 totals 15 residues. The trim removed 1 base at V and 5 bases at J, leaving 4 bases unmatched. The CDR3 here is CASSLGTSVKDTQYF. CDR3 bases: TGTGCCAGCAGCTTAGGGACTAGCGTTAAAGATACGCAGTATTTT.

The J gene is TRBJ2-5, the V gene TRBV4-3; TRBD2 matches at 7 bases. The J call may be incorrect, as the DNA end agrees better with TRBJ2-7. This CDR3 spans 17 amino acids. The V gene's germline CDR1 is LGHNA and CDR2 YSLEER. The CDR3 DNA follows: TGCGCCAGCAGCCAAGATTGGCGGGAGTATAGGTCCTACGAGCAGTACTTC. It yields the protein CASSQDWREYRSYEQYF.